This T cell receptor (beta chain) was retrieved from a study of blood T cell repertoires in COVID-19. Study in general: T cells, B-cell-depleted T cells, or PBMCs supplied cDNA or gDNA.

Recruited during active infection, patients (from Seattle) were subsequently followed longitudinally. After removal of 3 bases from V and 5 bases from J, the junction contained 13 bases not matched to a gene. Germline V gene data show CDR1 as SGDLS and CDR2 as YYNGEE. The CDR3 extends over 17 amino acids. This clone was seen a handful of times. The authors' processing: Reference gene primer amplification gave nucleated cell count estimates. Method: immunoSEQ multiplex PCR; TCRdb's copy keeps in-frame clones and lacks some. Clonal size and the V and J genes are those of that table, whereas D and trimming came from the DNA. In the table there are 450,000 or so clones, approximately 90% of which are singletons.

The sample was peripheral blood. This TCR was recovered from a man between 18 and 29 years old with COVID-19, enrolled during active disease. The chain has TRBV9 and TRBJ2-2; 7 nucleotides agree with TRBD1. For the CDR3, the DNA is TGTGCCAGCAGCGCCCATATTGACAGGGTCGGTACCGGGGAGCTGTTTTTT. This codes for CASSAHIDRVGTGELFF.